The 2 T cell receptor beta chains presented below share a single source sample, sequenced in a study of OX40 agonist ivuxolimab in advanced cancers. Libraries were prepared by immunoSEQ multiplex PCR; TCRdb keeps only in-frame clonotypes and omits some of them. The sample yields about 27,000 clones, around nine tenths seen once. Sequences were derived from CD4+ or CD8+ T cells sorted from blood, sampled in a trial of the OX40 agonist ivuxolimab. These receptors were taken from an adult with an advanced solid tumor such as melanoma, head and neck, liver or kidney cancer.

The chain recombines TRBV11-3 with TRBJ2-1; no definite D call. This CDR3 is built from 13 residues. Germline V gene data show CDR1 as SGHNT and CDR2 as YENEEA. The V end was cut by 3 bases, the J end by 7 bases, with 10 bases between. The CDR3 spells CASSFNKLNEQFF. CDR3 DNA sequence: TGTGCCAGCAGCTTCAACAAGCTTAATGAGCAGTTCTTC. The variable domain in full, completed from reference TRBV11-3 and TRBJ2-1, reads EAGVVQSPRYKIIEKKQPVAFWCNPISGHNTLYWYLQNLGQGPELLIRYENEEAVDDSQLPKDRFSAERLKGVDSTLKIQPAELGDSAVYLCASSFNKLNEQFFGPGTRLTVL.

The chain employs TRBV15 and TRBJ1-2; TRBD1 aligns across 7 bases. Trimming removed 0 bases from V and 4 bases from J; junction bases left unmatched: 8. CDR3 length equals 16 residues. Germline CDR1 and CDR2: LNHNV and YYDKDF (reference sequence). The CDR3 DNA follows: TGTGCCACCAGCAGAGACTCGGACAGGCCTCTCTATGGCTACACCTTC. This translates into CATSRDSDRPLYGYTF. Variable domain in full (rest from reference TRBV15 and TRBJ1-2): DAMVIQNPRYQVTQFGKPVTLSCSQTLNHNVMYWYQQKSSQAPKLLFHYYDKDFNNEADTPDNFQSRRPNTSFCFLDIRSPGLGDTAMYLCATSRDSDRPLYGYTFGSGTRLTVV.